The entry that follows covers one T cell receptor (beta chain) sequence. Trimming took 8 bases from V and 4 from J; bases not matched to a gene: 8. CDR3 length equals 14 residues. In germline, CDR1 is SGHTA, CDR2 FQGNSA. The data originate from a study of blood T cell repertoires in COVID-19. On the study more broadly: Samples came from the United States, Italy and Spain, spanning acute and convalescent COVID-19. Sample material is recorded as cDNA or gDNA derived from T cells, B-cell-depleted T cells, or PBMCs.

Authors' data handling: Reference gene primer amplification gave nucleated cell count estimates. The data were produced by immunoSEQ multiplex PCR, yet TCRdb's version contains in-frame clones alone and is incomplete. From that table come the V and J calls and clone size; the DNA was used to work out D and trimming. The sample records 250,000 to 350,000 clones, roughly 85% being singletons. V usage is TRBV7-2 and J usage is TRBJ1-2; 9 nucleotides line up with TRBD1. This clonotype originated in a woman in her 30s with active or convalescent COVID-19. The specimen was peripheral blood. The CDR3 reads CASGPGTGSYGYTF. As DNA, the CDR3 is TGTGCCAGCGGGCCCGGGACAGGGTCCTATGGCTACACCTTC.